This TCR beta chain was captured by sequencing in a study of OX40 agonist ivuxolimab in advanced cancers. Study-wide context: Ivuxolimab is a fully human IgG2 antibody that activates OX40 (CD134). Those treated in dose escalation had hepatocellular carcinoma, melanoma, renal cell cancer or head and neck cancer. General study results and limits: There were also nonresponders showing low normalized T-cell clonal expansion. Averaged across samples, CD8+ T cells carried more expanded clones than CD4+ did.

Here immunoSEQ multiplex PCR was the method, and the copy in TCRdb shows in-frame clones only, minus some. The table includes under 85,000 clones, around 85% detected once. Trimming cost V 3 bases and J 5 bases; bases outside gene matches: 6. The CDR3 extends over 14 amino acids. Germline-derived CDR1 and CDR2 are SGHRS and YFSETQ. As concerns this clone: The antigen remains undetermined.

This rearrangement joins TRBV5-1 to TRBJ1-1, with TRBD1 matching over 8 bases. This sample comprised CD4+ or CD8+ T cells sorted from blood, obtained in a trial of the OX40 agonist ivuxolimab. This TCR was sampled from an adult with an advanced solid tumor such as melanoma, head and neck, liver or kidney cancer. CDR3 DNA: TGCGCCAGCAGCTCTGACAGGGGTGGGACTGAAGCTTTCTTT. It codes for CASSSDRGGTEAFF.